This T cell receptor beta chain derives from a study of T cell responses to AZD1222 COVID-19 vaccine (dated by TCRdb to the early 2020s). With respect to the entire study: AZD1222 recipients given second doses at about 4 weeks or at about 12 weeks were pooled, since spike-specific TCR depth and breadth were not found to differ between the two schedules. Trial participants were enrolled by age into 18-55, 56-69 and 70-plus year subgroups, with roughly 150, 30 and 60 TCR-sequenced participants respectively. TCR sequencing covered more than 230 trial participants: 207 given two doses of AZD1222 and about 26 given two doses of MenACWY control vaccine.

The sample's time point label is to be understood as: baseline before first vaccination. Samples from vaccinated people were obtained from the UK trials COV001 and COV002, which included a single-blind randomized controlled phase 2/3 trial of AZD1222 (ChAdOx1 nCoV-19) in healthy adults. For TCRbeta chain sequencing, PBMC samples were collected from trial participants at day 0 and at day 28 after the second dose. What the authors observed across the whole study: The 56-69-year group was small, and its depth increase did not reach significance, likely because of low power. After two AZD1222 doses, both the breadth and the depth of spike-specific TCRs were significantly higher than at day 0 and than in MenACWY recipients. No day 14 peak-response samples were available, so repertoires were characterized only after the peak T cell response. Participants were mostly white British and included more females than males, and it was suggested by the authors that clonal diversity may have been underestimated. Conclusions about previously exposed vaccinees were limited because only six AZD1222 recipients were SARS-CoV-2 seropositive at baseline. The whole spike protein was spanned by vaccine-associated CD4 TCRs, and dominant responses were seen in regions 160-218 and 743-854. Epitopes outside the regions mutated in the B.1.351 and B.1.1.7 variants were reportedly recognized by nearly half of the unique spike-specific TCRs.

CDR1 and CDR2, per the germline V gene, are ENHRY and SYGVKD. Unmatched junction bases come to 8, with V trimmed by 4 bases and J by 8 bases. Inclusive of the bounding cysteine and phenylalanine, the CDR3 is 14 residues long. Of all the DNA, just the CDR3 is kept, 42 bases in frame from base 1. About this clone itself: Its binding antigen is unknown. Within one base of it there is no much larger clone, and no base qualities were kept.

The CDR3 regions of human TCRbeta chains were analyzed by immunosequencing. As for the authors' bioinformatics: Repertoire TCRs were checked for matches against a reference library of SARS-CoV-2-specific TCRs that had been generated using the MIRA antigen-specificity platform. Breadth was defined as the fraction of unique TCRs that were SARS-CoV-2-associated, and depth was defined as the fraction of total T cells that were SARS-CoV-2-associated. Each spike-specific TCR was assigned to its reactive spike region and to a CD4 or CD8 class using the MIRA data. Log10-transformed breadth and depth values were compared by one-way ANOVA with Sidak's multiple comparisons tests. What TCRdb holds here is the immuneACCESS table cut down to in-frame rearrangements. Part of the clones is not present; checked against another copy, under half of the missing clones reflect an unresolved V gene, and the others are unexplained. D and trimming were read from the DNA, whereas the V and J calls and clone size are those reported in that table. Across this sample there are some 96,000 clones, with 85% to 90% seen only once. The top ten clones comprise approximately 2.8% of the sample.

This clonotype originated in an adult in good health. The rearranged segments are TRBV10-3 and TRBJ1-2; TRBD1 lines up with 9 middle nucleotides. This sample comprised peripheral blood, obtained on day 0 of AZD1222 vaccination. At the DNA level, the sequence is TGTGCCATCAGTGGGGGACAGGGACTGAGAGGCTACACCTTC. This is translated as CAISGGQGLRGYTF.